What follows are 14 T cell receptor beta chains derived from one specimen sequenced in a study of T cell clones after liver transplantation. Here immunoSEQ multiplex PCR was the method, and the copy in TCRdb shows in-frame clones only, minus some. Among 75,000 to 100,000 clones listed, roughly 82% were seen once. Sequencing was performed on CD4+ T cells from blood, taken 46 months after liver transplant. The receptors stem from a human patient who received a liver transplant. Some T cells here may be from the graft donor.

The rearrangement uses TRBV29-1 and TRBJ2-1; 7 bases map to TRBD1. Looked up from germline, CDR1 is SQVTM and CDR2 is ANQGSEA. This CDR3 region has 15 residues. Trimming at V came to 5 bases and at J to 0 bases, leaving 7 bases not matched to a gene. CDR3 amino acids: CSVHRGSSSYNEQFF. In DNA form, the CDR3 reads TGCAGCGTTCACAGGGGATCAAGCTCCTACAATGAGCAGTTCTTC.

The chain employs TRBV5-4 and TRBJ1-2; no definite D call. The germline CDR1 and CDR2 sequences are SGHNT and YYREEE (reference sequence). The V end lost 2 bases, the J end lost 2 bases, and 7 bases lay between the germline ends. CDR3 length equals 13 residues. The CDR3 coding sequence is TGTGCCAGCAGCTTTAAGGGAAACTATGGCTACACCTTC. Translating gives CASSFKGNYGYTF.

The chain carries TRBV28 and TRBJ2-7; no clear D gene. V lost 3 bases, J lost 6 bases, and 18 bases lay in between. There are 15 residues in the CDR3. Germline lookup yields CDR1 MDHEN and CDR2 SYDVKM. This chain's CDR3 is CASSFITKVRPEQYF. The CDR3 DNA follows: TGTGCCAGCAGTTTTATTACGAAGGTCAGGCCCGAGCAGTACTTC.

CDR3 sequence (DNA): TGTGCCAGCAGCTTGGCGGGGACAGGGTATTTGAATGAGCAGTTCTTC. This gives the protein CASSLAGTGYLNEQFF. The rearrangement joins TRBV5-4 to TRBJ2-1; 9 bases align to TRBD1. The CDR3 is 16 residues long. Germline lookup yields CDR1 SGHNT and CDR2 YYREEE (reference sequence). The V gene end was trimmed by 0 bases and the J gene end by 7 bases; junction bases not matched to a gene: 8.

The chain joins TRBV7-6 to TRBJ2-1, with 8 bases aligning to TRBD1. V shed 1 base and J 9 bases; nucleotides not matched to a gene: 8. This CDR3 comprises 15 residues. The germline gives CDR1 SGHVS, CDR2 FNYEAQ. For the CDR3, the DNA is TGTGCCAGCAGCTTAGGATCGCACAGGGGGTCTGAGCAGTTCTTC. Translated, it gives CASSLGSHRGSEQFF.

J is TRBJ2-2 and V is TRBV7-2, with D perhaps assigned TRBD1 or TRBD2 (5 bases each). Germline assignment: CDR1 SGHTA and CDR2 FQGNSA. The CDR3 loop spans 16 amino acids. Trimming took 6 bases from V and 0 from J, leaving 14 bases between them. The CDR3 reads CASSLQGPSNTGELFF. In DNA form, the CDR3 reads TGTGCCAGCAGTCTTCAGGGACCCTCGAACACCGGGGAGCTGTTTTTT.

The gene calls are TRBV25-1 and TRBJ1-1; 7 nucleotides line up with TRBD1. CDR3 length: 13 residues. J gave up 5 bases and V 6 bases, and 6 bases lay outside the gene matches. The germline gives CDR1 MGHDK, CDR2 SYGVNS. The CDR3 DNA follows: TGTGCCAGCAGGATAGGGGGCCGAACTGAAGCTTTCTTT. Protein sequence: CASRIGGRTEAFF.

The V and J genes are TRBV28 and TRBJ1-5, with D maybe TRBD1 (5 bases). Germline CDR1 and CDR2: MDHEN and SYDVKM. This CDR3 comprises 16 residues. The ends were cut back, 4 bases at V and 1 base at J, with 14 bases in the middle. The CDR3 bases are TGTGCCAGCAGTTCCCCCGGGGGAGGAAGCAATCAGCCCCAGCATTTT. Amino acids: CASSSPGGGSNQPQHF.

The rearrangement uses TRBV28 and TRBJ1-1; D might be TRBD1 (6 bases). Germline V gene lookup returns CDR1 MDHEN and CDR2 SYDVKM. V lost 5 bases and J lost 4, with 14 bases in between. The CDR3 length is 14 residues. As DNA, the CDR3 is TGTGCCAGCAGTCCTCAGGGGAGAGGCACTGAAGCTTTCTTT. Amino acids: CASSPQGRGTEAFF.

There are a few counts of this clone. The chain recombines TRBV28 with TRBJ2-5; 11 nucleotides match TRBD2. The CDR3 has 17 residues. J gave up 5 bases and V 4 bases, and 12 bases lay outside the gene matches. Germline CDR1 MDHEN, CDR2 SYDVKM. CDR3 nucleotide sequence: TGTGCCAGCAGTTCTTTTAGCGGGAGGGCCCTCGGGGAGACCCAGTACTTC. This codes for CASSSFSGRALGETQYF.

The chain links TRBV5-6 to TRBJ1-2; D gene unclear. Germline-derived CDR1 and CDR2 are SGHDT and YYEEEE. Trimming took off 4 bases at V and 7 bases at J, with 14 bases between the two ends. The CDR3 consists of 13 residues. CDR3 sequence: CASSLGSGSGYTF. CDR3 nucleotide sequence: TGTGCCAGCAGCCTGGGGTCGGGGTCTGGCTACACCTTC.

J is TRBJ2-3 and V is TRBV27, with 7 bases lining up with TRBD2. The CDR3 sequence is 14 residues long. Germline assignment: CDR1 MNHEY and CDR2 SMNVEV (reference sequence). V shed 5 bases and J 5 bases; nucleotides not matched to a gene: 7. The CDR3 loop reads CASSEGRAKDTQYF. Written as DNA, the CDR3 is TGTGCCAGCAGTGAGGGGAGGGCGAAAGATACGCAGTATTTT.

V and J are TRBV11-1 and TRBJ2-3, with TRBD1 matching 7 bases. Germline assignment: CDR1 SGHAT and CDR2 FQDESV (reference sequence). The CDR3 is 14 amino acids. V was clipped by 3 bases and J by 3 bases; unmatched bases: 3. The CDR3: CASSFGQVTDTQYF. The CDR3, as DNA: TGTGCCAGCAGCTTCGGACAGGTAACAGATACGCAGTATTTT. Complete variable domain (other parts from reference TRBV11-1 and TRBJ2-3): EAEVAQSPRYKITEKSQAVAFWCDPISGHATLYWYRQILGQGPELLVQFQDESVVDDSQLPKDRFSAERLKGVDSTLKIQPAELGDSAMYLCASSFGQVTDTQYFGPGTRLTVL.

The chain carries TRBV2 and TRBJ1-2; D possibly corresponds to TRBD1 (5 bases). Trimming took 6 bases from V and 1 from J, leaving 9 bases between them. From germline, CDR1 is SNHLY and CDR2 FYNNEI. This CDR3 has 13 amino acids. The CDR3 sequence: CASRTQVNYGYTF. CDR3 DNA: TGTGCCAGCAGGACACAGGTTAACTATGGCTACACCTTC.